The 19 T cell receptor beta chains given below trace back to one sample, sequenced in a study of a mutant IDH1 vaccine in newly diagnosed glioma. Sample time point: baseline, week 1 (first vaccination visit). Treatment denoted: pre-vaccination baseline after standard-of-care therapy. Measured with immunoSEQ multiplex PCR; TCRdb has only the in-frame clones, and not every one. This table holds about 30,000 clones, roughly four fifths found once. Material: PBMCs, obtained from a glioma patient treated with radiotherapy, temozolomide or both. These receptors were collected from a man aged 25-40 years with glioma.

In this sample, this clone turned up once. The chain is built from TRBV4-1 and TRBJ1-1; D gene unclear. The V and J ends lost 1 base and 0 bases respectively, with 12 bases between them. The germline gives CDR1 MGHRA, CDR2 YSYEKL. The CDR3 spans 16 residues. The CDR3: CASSQVGARMNTEAFF. CDR3 bases: TGCGCCAGCAGCCAAGTGGGCGCACGAATGAACACTGAAGCTTTCTTT.

The chain joins TRBV30 to TRBJ1-4; no clear D. Trimming left V 2 bases short and J 2 bases short, with 3 bases between. CDR1 GTSNPN and CDR2 SVGIG come from the germline V gene (reference sequence). There are 12 residues in the CDR3. CDR3 in DNA: TGTGCCTGGAGTAGTACTAATGAAAAACTGTTTTTT. This codes for CAWSSTNEKLFF.

This chain joins TRBV30 and TRBJ1-4; maybe TRBD1 (6 bases). The CDR3 totals 15 residues. V was clipped by 2 bases and J by 1 base, with 11 bases between them. Germline V gene sequence: CDR1 GTSNPN, CDR2 SVGIG (reference sequence). This CDR3 reads CAWSSTGITNEKLFF. The CDR3 bases are TGTGCCTGGAGTAGTACAGGGATAACTAATGAAAAACTGTTTTTT.

This chain links TRBV15 with TRBJ2-7; D not certain. CDR1 and CDR2 (germline): LNHNV, YYDKDF (reference sequence). This CDR3 comprises 15 residues. V lost 5 bases to trimming and J lost 8 bases, with 22 bases between them. The DNA of the CDR3 is TGTGCCACCAGCGGACCAGAGGTCGGCATAAGCAAGCAGTACTTC. Translating gives CATSGPEVGISKQYF.

CDR3 residues: CSARSRDTQYF. Written as DNA, the CDR3 is TGCAGTGCTAGATCGAGAGATACGCAGTATTTT. The rearrangement joins TRBV20-1 to TRBJ2-3; D gene ambiguous. The CDR3 consists of 11 residues. Trimming pared 2 bases from V and 5 bases from J, leaving 5 bases between. CDR1 is DFQATT and CDR2 is SNEGSKA in the germline V gene (reference sequence).

This chain connects TRBV27 to TRBJ2-7; 12 bases align to TRBD2. Germline-derived CDR1 and CDR2 are MNHEY and SMNVEV (reference sequence). This CDR3 is built from 17 residues. The V segment lost 5 bases and the J segment 1 base; nucleotides outside the gene matches: 9. CDR3 sequence (DNA): TGTGCCAGCAGTCCCCGCCTAGCGGGAGGGTTGTCCTACGAGCAGTACTTC. Protein sequence: CASSPRLAGGLSYEQYF.

This clone occurred a few times. The chain has TRBV5-4 and TRBJ1-2; 9 bases line up with TRBD1. CDR3 length: 13 residues. Trimming cost V 5 bases and J 4 bases; bases outside gene matches: 3. Germline V gives CDR1 SGHNT, CDR2 YYREEE (reference sequence). The CDR3 region has the DNA TGTGCCAGCAGGGACAGGGGAGCCTATGGCTACACCTTC. Translated: CASRDRGAYGYTF.

The chain recombines TRBV5-4 with TRBJ2-7; the D gene could be TRBD1 or TRBD2 (5 bases each). CDR1 SGHNT and CDR2 YYREEE come from the germline V gene (reference sequence). CDR3 length: 15 amino acids. The germline V and J ends were trimmed by 4 bases and 5 bases, with 19 bases remaining between them. This CDR3 reads CASSPSRDGRNEQYF. The DNA for the CDR3 is TGTGCCAGCAGCCCCTCTCGGGACGGACGTAACGAGCAGTACTTC.

The rearrangement uses TRBV27 and TRBJ2-7; 7 bases map to TRBD2. The trim removed 1 base at V and 2 bases at J, leaving 8 bases unmatched. Looked up from germline, CDR1 is MNHEY and CDR2 is SMNVEV (reference sequence). The CDR3 totals 16 residues. The CDR3 here is CASSLFSQGGAYEQYF. The CDR3 region has the DNA TGTGCCAGCAGTTTATTCTCCCAGGGAGGGGCCTACGAGCAGTACTTC.

The chain joins TRBV4-3 to TRBJ1-4, with 7 bases lining up with TRBD1. This CDR3 has 16 amino acids. Germline CDR1 is LGHNA and CDR2 is YSLEER. J gave up 8 bases and V 0 bases, and 9 bases lay outside the gene matches. The DNA of the CDR3 is TGCGCCAGCAGCCAAGATCTCGGGACAGATGTAGAAAAACTGTTTTTT. Translation gives CASSQDLGTDVEKLFF.

The chain joins TRBV29-1 to TRBJ1-1; tentative D call: TRBD1 (5 bases). The germline V and J ends were trimmed by 3 bases and 4 bases, with 18 bases remaining between them. The CDR3 is 15 residues long. Germline loops: CDR1 SQVTM, CDR2 ANQGSEA. The CDR3 sequence: CSVDPAGLASTEAFF. CDR3 nucleotide sequence: TGCAGCGTTGACCCTGCGGGGCTGGCGAGCACTGAAGCTTTCTTT.

The rearrangement joins TRBV5-6 to TRBJ2-7, with D maybe TRBD2 (5 bases). Trimming stripped 0 bases from V and 4 bases from J, with 11 bases between. CDR1 SGHDT and CDR2 YYEEEE come from the germline V gene. The CDR3 runs to 14 residues. CDR3 loop: CASSLGGWRYEQYF. CDR3 nucleotide sequence: TGTGCCAGCAGCTTGGGGGGTTGGAGGTACGAGCAGTACTTC.

There are a few counts of this clone. The J gene is TRBJ2-1, the V gene TRBV19; TRBD2 aligns across 8 bases. V was clipped by 3 bases and J by 5 bases; unmatched bases: 6. CDR1 LNHDA and CDR2 SQIVND come from the germline V gene (reference sequence). The CDR3 sequence is 15 residues long. The CDR3: CASSIRLAGHNEQFF. CDR3 DNA: TGTGCCAGTAGTATTCGGCTAGCGGGCCACAATGAGCAGTTCTTC. Full variable domain (rest looked up from reference TRBV19 and TRBJ2-1): DGGITQSPKYLFRKEGQNVTLSCEQNLNHDAMYWYRQDPGQGLRLIYYSQIVNDFQKGDIAEGYSVSREKKESFPLTVTSAQKNPTAFYLCASSIRLAGHNEQFFGPGTRLTVL.

In the case of this clone: This same CDR3 is encoded by further DNA sequences in the sample. The V and J genes are TRBV7-8 and TRBJ1-1; D is undetermined. V dropped 1 base and J dropped 5 bases, with 8 bases sitting between them. Germline V lookup: CDR1 SGHVS, CDR2 FQNEAQ. This CDR3 spans 13 amino acids. The CDR3 DNA follows: TGTGCCAGCAGCTTAGAGACCGGGACTGAAGCTTTCTTT. It translates to CASSLETGTEAFF.

This clone was seen once. The rearrangement joins TRBV7-9 to TRBJ1-6; D remains ambiguous. This CDR3 spans 14 amino acids. Trimming took 1 base from V and 4 from J, leaving 5 bases between them. Germline-derived CDR1 and CDR2 are SEHNR and FQNEAQ (reference sequence). CDR3 region: CASSLEQYNSPLHF. CDR3 bases: TGTGCCAGCAGCTTAGAACAGTATAATTCACCCCTCCACTTT.

The chain carries TRBV30 and TRBJ1-3; 7 bases fit TRBD1. This CDR3 contains 15 residues. CDR1 and CDR2 from the germline V gene are GTSNPN and SVGIG (reference sequence). With 7 bases clipped from V and 2 bases from J, the junction kept 11 bases outside the gene matches. The CDR3 DNA follows: TGTGCCTCCACAGAAATTACAGGGGCTGGAAACACCATATATTTT. Encoded protein: CASTEITGAGNTIYF.

This chain connects TRBV5-1 to TRBJ1-1; 8 positions agree with TRBD1. With 4 bases clipped from V and 0 bases from J, the junction kept 2 bases outside the gene matches. The CDR3 extends over 14 amino acids. Germline V gene lookup returns CDR1 SGHRS and CDR2 YFSETQ. CDR3 in amino acids: CASSPGGVNTEAFF. CDR3 bases: TGCGCCAGCAGCCCAGGGGGCGTGAACACTGAAGCTTTCTTT.

The V gene is TRBV5-1, the J gene TRBJ1-4; D is ambiguous. Germline CDR1 SGHRS, CDR2 YFSETQ. The germline V and J ends were trimmed by 5 bases and 7 bases, with 15 bases remaining between them. The CDR3 spans 14 residues. The CDR3 DNA reads TGCGCCAGCAGTTACGAGGCCCGGAGTGAAAAACTGTTTTTT. Its translation: CASSYEARSEKLFF.

The V gene is TRBV5-6, the J gene TRBJ2-5; no reliable D call. The CDR3 has 12 residues. V lost 1 base and J 8 bases, leaving 9 bases between the germline ends. CDR1 and CDR2 from the germline V gene are SGHDT and YYEEEE. CDR3 bases: TGTGCCAGCAGCTTGCTAACCCGAACCCAGTACTTC. Protein: CASSLLTRTQYF.